Listed below are T cell receptor beta chains from one sample, sequenced in a study of OX40 agonist ivuxolimab in advanced cancers. The data were produced by immunoSEQ multiplex PCR, yet TCRdb's version contains in-frame clones alone and is incomplete. The table lists some 70,000 clones, 88% of them singletons, with roughly 1% in the top ten. Sequenced material: CD4+ or CD8+ T cells sorted from blood, taken in a trial of the OX40 agonist ivuxolimab. The receptors were sampled from an adult with an advanced solid tumor such as melanoma, head and neck, liver or kidney cancer. CDR3s include the opening cysteine and the closing phenylalanine or tryptophan. Each record gives: clone size, CDR3 length, J gene, V gene, D gene, CDR3 protein, CDR3 DNA. The D gene is left open where the match is weak. Part of the rows lack a size; the others show once, few, many or a class for expanded clones.

abundance: once; len: 15; j_gene: TRBJ1-1; v_gene: TRBV9; d_gene: NA; CDR3aa: CASSVAGRGNTEAFF; CDR3nt: TGTGCCAGCAGCGTAGCAGGCAGGGGGAACACTGAAGCTTTCTTT
abundance: NA; len: 11; j_gene: TRBJ2-5; v_gene: TRBV6-6; d_gene: NA; CDR3aa: CASSPATAQYF; CDR3nt: TGTGCCAGCAGTCCGGCGACTGCCCAGTACTTC
abundance: NA; len: 14; j_gene: TRBJ1-1; v_gene: TRBV19; d_gene: NA; CDR3aa: CASSLSGEITEAFF; CDR3nt: TGTGCCAGTAGTCTCTCAGGGGAGATAACTGAAGCTTTCTTT
abundance: NA; len: 14; j_gene: TRBJ2-5; v_gene: TRBV5-8; d_gene: TRBD2; CDR3aa: CASSIRGGQETQYF; CDR3nt: TGTGCCAGCAGCATTCGCGGGGGGCAAGAGACCCAGTACTTC
abundance: NA; len: 12; j_gene: TRBJ2-7; v_gene: TRBV29-1; d_gene: TRBD1; CDR3aa: CSALRQGDEQYF; CDR3nt: TGCAGCGCCCTTCGACAGGGCGACGAGCAGTACTTC
abundance: NA; len: 14; j_gene: TRBJ1-2; v_gene: TRBV7-9; d_gene: NA; CDR3aa: CASSWSREAYGYTF; CDR3nt: TGTGCCAGCAGCTGGTCACGGGAGGCCTATGGCTACACCTTC
abundance: NA; len: 14; j_gene: TRBJ2-7; v_gene: TRBV27; d_gene: NA; CDR3aa: CASSLFRQGYEQYF; CDR3nt: TGTGCCAGCAGTTTATTTAGGCAGGGCTACGAGCAGTACTTC
abundance: NA; len: 12; j_gene: TRBJ1-1; v_gene: TRBV29-1; d_gene: TRBD1; CDR3aa: CSVAGTESEAFF; CDR3nt: TGCAGCGTAGCCGGGACAGAGTCTGAAGCTTTCTTT
abundance: once; len: 13; j_gene: TRBJ1-4; v_gene: TRBV29-1; d_gene: NA; CDR3aa: CSARWGEGEKLFF; CDR3nt: TGCAGCGCCCGCTGGGGGGAGGGCGAAAAACTGTTTTTT
abundance: NA; len: 10; j_gene: TRBJ2-7; v_gene: TRBV20-1; d_gene: NA; CDR3aa: CSARVYEQYF; CDR3nt: TGCAGTGCTAGGGTCTACGAGCAGTACTTC
abundance: NA; len: 13; j_gene: TRBJ1-1; v_gene: TRBV2; d_gene: NA; CDR3aa: CASSAGVPTEAFF; CDR3nt: TGTGCCAGCAGTGCGGGGGTCCCGACTGAAGCTTTCTTT
abundance: NA; len: 13; j_gene: TRBJ1-5; v_gene: TRBV7-2; d_gene: NA; CDR3aa: CASSMDLNQPQHF; CDR3nt: TGTGCCAGCAGCATGGACCTTAACCAGCCCCAGCATTTT
abundance: NA; len: 17; j_gene: TRBJ2-7; v_gene: TRBV6-9; d_gene: NA; CDR3aa: CASHGGRQGPTSYEQYF; CDR3nt: TGTGCCAGCCACGGGGGGAGACAGGGACCGACCTCCTACGAGCAGTACTTC
abundance: NA; len: 14; j_gene: TRBJ2-2; v_gene: TRBV4-1; d_gene: NA; CDR3aa: CASSLQPNTGELFF; CDR3nt: TGCGCCAGCAGCCTCCAGCCGAACACCGGGGAGCTGTTTTTT
abundance: NA; len: 12; j_gene: TRBJ1-5; v_gene: TRBV6-1; d_gene: NA; CDR3aa: CASKVGTQPQHF; CDR3nt: TGTGCCAGCAAGGTGGGGACTCAGCCCCAGCATTTT
abundance: many; len: 10; j_gene: TRBJ2-1; v_gene: TRBV29-1; d_gene: NA; CDR3aa: CSVEYNEQFF; CDR3nt: TGCAGCGTTGAGTACAATGAGCAGTTCTTC
abundance: once; len: 13; j_gene: TRBJ1-3; v_gene: TRBV27; d_gene: NA; CDR3aa: CASSAGTKNTIYF; CDR3nt: TGTGCCAGCAGTGCCGGGACGAAAAACACCATATATTTT
abundance: NA; len: 12; j_gene: TRBJ2-7; v_gene: TRBV28; d_gene: NA; CDR3aa: CASSLSSYEQYF; CDR3nt: TGTGCCAGCAGTTTATCGTCCTACGAGCAGTACTTC
abundance: NA; len: 16; j_gene: TRBJ2-3; v_gene: TRBV5-1; d_gene: TRBD2; CDR3aa: CASSLQGGSVADTQYF; CDR3nt: TGCGCCAGCAGCCTGCAGGGCGGGAGTGTGGCAGATACGCAGTATTTT
abundance: NA; len: 13; j_gene: TRBJ1-1; v_gene: TRBV30; d_gene: NA; CDR3aa: CAWANGANTEAFF; CDR3nt: TGTGCCTGGGCAAACGGGGCCAACACTGAAGCTTTCTTT
abundance: NA; len: 16; j_gene: TRBJ2-3; v_gene: TRBV18; d_gene: TRBD2; CDR3aa: CASSPSAGGRTDTQYF; CDR3nt: TGTGCCAGCTCACCCTCGGCGGGAGGGCGGACAGATACGCAGTATTTT
abundance: NA; len: 15; j_gene: TRBJ1-5; v_gene: TRBV12-5; d_gene: NA; CDR3aa: CASGLDGQGGQPQHF; CDR3nt: TGTGCTAGTGGTTTGGATGGTCAGGGAGGGCAGCCCCAGCATTTT
abundance: NA; len: 13; j_gene: TRBJ1-1; v_gene: TRBV9; d_gene: NA; CDR3aa: CASSVAGHTEAFF; CDR3nt: TGTGCCAGCAGCGTAGCAGGGCACACTGAAGCTTTCTTT
abundance: NA; len: 15; j_gene: TRBJ2-1; v_gene: TRBV5-1; d_gene: TRBD2; CDR3aa: CASSFSGGELNEQFF; CDR3nt: TGCGCCAGCAGCTTTAGCGGGGGGGAATTGAATGAGCAGTTCTTC
abundance: NA; len: 15; j_gene: TRBJ2-7; v_gene: TRBV6-5; d_gene: TRBD1; CDR3aa: CASSWEGTGAYEQYF; CDR3nt: TGTGCCAGCAGTTGGGAGGGGACAGGGGCCTACGAGCAGTACTTC
abundance: NA; len: 11; j_gene: TRBJ2-7; v_gene: TRBV12-5; d_gene: NA; CDR3aa: CASGLQREQYF; CDR3nt: TGTGCTAGTGGTCTTCAGCGGGAGCAGTACTTC
abundance: NA; len: 15; j_gene: TRBJ2-3; v_gene: TRBV28; d_gene: NA; CDR3aa: CASSPPGPAGDTQYF; CDR3nt: TGTGCCAGCAGCCCACCGGGACCCGCCGGAGATACGCAGTATTTT
abundance: few; len: 14; j_gene: TRBJ2-7; v_gene: TRBV25-1; d_gene: NA; CDR3aa: CASSEPGSSYEQYF; CDR3nt: TGTGCCAGCAGTGAACCGGGGTCCTCGTACGAGCAGTACTTC
abundance: NA; len: 14; j_gene: TRBJ2-1; v_gene: TRBV7-2; d_gene: NA; CDR3aa: CASSHGRDYNEQFF; CDR3nt: TGTGCCAGCAGCCATGGACGGGATTACAATGAGCAGTTCTTC
abundance: NA; len: 18; j_gene: TRBJ2-5; v_gene: TRBV7-2; d_gene: TRBD2; CDR3aa: CASSFIGTSGGAAETQYF; CDR3nt: TGTGCCAGCAGCTTTATCGGGACTAGCGGGGGGGCCGCAGAGACCCAGTACTTC
abundance: NA; len: 14; j_gene: TRBJ2-3; v_gene: TRBV10-1; d_gene: NA; CDR3aa: CASSPFSEADTQYF; CDR3nt: TGCGCCAGCAGCCCCTTTAGCGAAGCAGATACGCAGTATTTT
abundance: once; len: 15; j_gene: TRBJ2-5; v_gene: TRBV18; d_gene: TRBD2; CDR3aa: CASSSLAGVQETQYF; CDR3nt: TGTGCCAGCTCATCGTTAGCGGGAGTTCAGGAGACCCAGTACTTC
abundance: once; len: 14; j_gene: TRBJ1-2; v_gene: TRBV4-1; d_gene: TRBD1; CDR3aa: CASSQTGQDYGYTF; CDR3nt: TGCGCCAGCAGCCAAACGGGACAGGACTATGGCTACACCTTC
abundance: NA; len: 11; j_gene: TRBJ1-5; v_gene: TRBV6-6; d_gene: NA; CDR3aa: CASSYSGLQHF; CDR3nt: TGTGCCAGCAGTTACTCGGGGCTCCAGCATTTT
abundance: NA; len: 15; j_gene: TRBJ2-7; v_gene: TRBV30; d_gene: TRBD2; CDR3aa: CAWSANLGLDYEQYF; CDR3nt: TGTGCCTGGAGTGCAAACCTGGGACTAGACTACGAGCAGTACTTC
abundance: NA; len: 15; j_gene: TRBJ2-3; v_gene: TRBV2; d_gene: TRBD2; CDR3aa: CASLLTSGSTDTQYF; CDR3nt: TGTGCCAGCCTATTAACTAGCGGGAGCACAGATACGCAGTATTTT
abundance: NA; len: 15; j_gene: TRBJ1-5; v_gene: TRBV28; d_gene: TRBD1; CDR3aa: CASSAAGTGAQPQHF; CDR3nt: TGTGCCAGCAGCGCGGCCGGGACAGGGGCCCAGCCCCAGCATTTT
abundance: NA; len: 14; j_gene: TRBJ2-7; v_gene: TRBV7-2; d_gene: TRBD1; CDR3aa: CASSRDRGQDEQYF; CDR3nt: TGTGCCAGCAGTCGGGACAGGGGGCAGGACGAGCAGTACTTC
abundance: NA; len: 14; j_gene: TRBJ1-1; v_gene: TRBV7-2; d_gene: NA; CDR3aa: CASSSRTENTEAFF; CDR3nt: TGTGCCAGCAGCTCCCGGACGGAGAACACTGAAGCTTTCTTT
abundance: NA; len: 13; j_gene: TRBJ1-3; v_gene: TRBV7-2; d_gene: NA; CDR3aa: CASSLFQGNTIYF; CDR3nt: TGTGCCAGCAGCTTATTCCAGGGGAACACCATATATTTT
abundance: NA; len: 15; j_gene: TRBJ2-1; v_gene: TRBV11-3; d_gene: TRBD1; CDR3aa: CASSFGTGQSDEQFF; CDR3nt: TGTGCCAGCAGCTTCGGGACAGGGCAATCCGATGAGCAGTTCTTC
abundance: NA; len: 16; j_gene: TRBJ1-1; v_gene: TRBV12-5; d_gene: NA; CDR3aa: CASGLVLSRGGAEAFF; CDR3nt: TGTGCTAGTGGTTTGGTCTTAAGCCGGGGTGGAGCTGAAGCTTTCTTT